The clone carrying this T cell receptor beta chain was seen many times. Its antigen is not known. With 6 bases removed from V and 7 bases from J, the gap between germline ends came to 12 bases. CDR3 size: 12 residues. Germline CDR1 SQVTM, CDR2 ANQGSEA. The entry originates in a study of T-cell memory formation after mild COVID-19. Study at large: The study found TCR clusters largely donor specific. Findings of the study overall: Clones that got smaller from day 15 to 85 had even CD4/CD8, while clones growing later tipped toward CD4+.

TCRdb ran MiXCR on the 5' RACE reads and lists one entry per CDR3 protein. Of around 99,000 distinct CDR3 sequences detected, about 15% appear once; the ten largest clones hold about 39%. Sequenced sample: PBMCs or a T cell subset sorted from them (not recorded which). The chain has TRBV29-1 and TRBJ2-2; TRBD2 is a possible D gene (7 bases). The TCR comes from a man younger than 35 who had mild COVID-19 (a few samples of this study predate the infection). Cell type and time point are not known. DNA of the CDR3: TGCAGCGTCCGGGGGGCCGGCGGGGAGCTGTTTTTT. Amino acid sequence: CSVRGAGGELFF.